Listed below are T cell receptor beta chains from one sample, sequenced in a study of T cells in Graves' hyperthyroidism and ophthalmopathy. In TCRdb, the multiplex PCR reads were re-called with MiXCR into one record per CDR3 protein. The sample shows 500,000 to 750,000 distinct CDR3 sequences, about 15% of them seen only once. Sequences were obtained from blood. The receptor source for this set is a woman in her twenties or thirties with Graves' hyperthyroidism. CDR3s include the opening cysteine and the closing phenylalanine or tryptophan. A D gene is named only where the DNA matches it firmly. Some rows mark clone size as missing; the rest say once, few, many or name a class of expanded clone.

>TRBV6-1|17|TRBJ2-1|few|TRBD2
CASSPRRRELRWREQFF
TGTGCCAGCAGTCCTCGTCGGCGGGAGTTAAGATGGCGTGAGCAGTTCTTC
>TRBV20-1|13|TRBJ2-4|NA|TRBD2
CSAKGTSENIQYF
TGCAGTGCTAAAGGGACTAGCGAGAACATTCAGTACTTC
>TRBV9|16|TRBJ2-2|many|TRBD2
CASSAYSGRADRELFF
TGTGCCAGCAGCGCCTATAGCGGGAGGGCCGATAGGGAGCTGTTTTTT
>TRBV6-1|16|TRBJ2-1|few|TRBD2
CASSPTSGGAYNEQFF
TGTGCCAGCAGCCCAACTAGCGGGGGAGCCTACAATGAGCAGTTCTTC
>TRBV6-2/TRBV6-3|15|TRBJ2-5|many|NA
CASSYPPGLQETQYF
TGTGCCAGCAGTTACCCACCGGGATTACAAGAGACCCAGTACTTC
>TRBV15|14|TRBJ1-5|few|NA
CATSPWVDNQPQHF
TGTGCCACCAGCCCCTGGGTGGACAATCAGCCCCAGCATTTT
>TRBV29-1|10|TRBJ2-7|once|NA
CSVDSDEQYF
TGCAGCGTTGACTCCGACGAGCAGTACTTC
>TRBV24-1|15|TRBJ2-1|NA|NA
CATSDSGDGSDEQFF
TGTGCCACCAGTGATTCGGGGGACGGAAGTGATGAGCAGTTCTTC
>TRBV11-3|16|TRBJ2-1|NA|TRBD2
CASSPGLAPEYNEQFF
TGTGCCAGCAGCCCGGGACTAGCACCGGAATACAATGAGCAGTTCTTC
>TRBV5-1|16|TRBJ2-2|NA|TRBD2
CASSTPFGLDTGELFF
TGCGCCAGCAGCACCCCATTCGGACTAGACACCGGGGAGCTGTTTTTT
>TRBV6-1|14|TRBJ2-7|NA|TRBD1
CASWSGQVTYEQYF
TGTGCCAGCTGGTCGGGACAGGTAACCTACGAGCAGTACTTC
>TRBV12-3/TRBV12-4|15|TRBJ2-3|many|TRBD1
CASSLLRGRGDTQYF
TGTGCCAGCAGTTTGCTCAGGGGGCGAGGGGATACGCAGTATTTT
>TRBV6-1|16|TRBJ1-1|many|TRBD1
CASRTGTGFPGTEAFF
TGTGCCAGCAGGACGGGGACAGGTTTCCCGGGCACTGAAGCTTTCTTT
>TRBV28|18|TRBJ1-5|NA|NA
CASVPLPGHSNSNQPQHF
TGTGCCAGCGTGCCTCTTCCGGGACACTCCAACAGCAATCAGCCCCAGCATTTT
>TRBV2|14|TRBJ2-7|many|NA
CASSDRLEPYEQYF
TGTGCCAGCAGTGACCGTCTAGAGCCCTACGAGCAGTACTTC
>TRBV29-1|14|TRBJ1-1|few|TRBD1
CSGFGGQGDTEAFF
TGCAGCGGCTTTGGGGGACAGGGGGACACTGAAGCTTTCTTT
>TRBV5-1|13|TRBJ2-1|NA|TRBD1
CASRDRGWDEQFF
TGCGCCAGCAGGGACAGGGGGTGGGATGAGCAGTTCTTC
>TRBV6-1|16|TRBJ1-4|NA|NA
CASSLGPAGGDEKLFF
TGTGCCAGCAGTCTTGGGCCGGCAGGCGGAGATGAAAAACTGTTTTTT
>TRBV7-9|16|TRBJ1-2|many|NA
CASSLGGGFSSYGYTF
TGTGCCAGCAGCTTAGGGGGGGGGTTTTCCTCCTATGGCTACACCTTC
>TRBV9|16|TRBJ1-2|NA|NA
CASSVGIDMFDYGYTF
TGTGCCAGCAGCGTAGGGATAGACATGTTCGACTATGGCTACACCTTC
>TRBV19|16|TRBJ2-7|few|TRBD2
CALPGGGEGLSYEQYF
TGTGCCCTTCCCGGCGGTGGGGAGGGACTCTCCTACGAGCAGTACTTC
>TRBV20-1|14|TRBJ2-2|few|NA
CSAASNRGAGELFF
TGCAGTGCTGCCAGCAACCGTGGCGCCGGGGAGCTGTTTTTT
>TRBV29-1|15|TRBJ1-2|many|NA
CSVDQPAGVGYGYTF
TGCAGCGTTGACCAACCGGCAGGGGTGGGCTATGGCTACACCTTC
>TRBV18|12|TRBJ2-1|many|NA
CASSPGGHEQFF
TGTGCCAGCTCACCTGGAGGGCATGAGCAGTTCTTC
>TRBV28|14|TRBJ1-1|NA|TRBD1
CASSFSRGRTEAFF
TGTGCCAGCAGTTTCAGCAGGGGGCGTACTGAAGCTTTCTTT
>TRBV7-8|15|TRBJ2-1|many|NA
CASSTGGSSYNEQFF
TGTGCCAGCAGCACTGGGGGGAGCTCCTACAATGAGCAGTTCTTC
>TRBV3-1|19|TRBJ1-1|many|NA
CASSHLPPRAGAPNTEAFF
TGTGCCAGCAGCCATTTACCCCCACGTGCAGGGGCACCGAACACTGAAGCTTTCTTT
>TRBV18|15|TRBJ1-2|many|TRBD1
CASSPGQGRNYGYTF
TGTGCCAGCTCACCTGGACAGGGGCGAAACTATGGCTACACCTTC
>TRBV7-3|16|TRBJ2-3|many|TRBD2
CASSSLAGNPTDTQYF
TGTGCCAGCAGCTCTCTAGCGGGAAATCCCACAGATACGCAGTATTTT
>TRBV29-1|12|TRBJ1-2|few|NA
CSVLQGIYGYTF
TGCAGCGTTCTACAGGGAATCTATGGCTACACCTTC
>TRBV7-9|15|TRBJ1-1|NA|NA
CASSSYWAGFAEAFF
TGTGCCAGCAGCTCCTACTGGGCAGGTTTCGCTGAAGCTTTCTTT
>TRBV7-9|13|TRBJ2-1|NA|NA
CASLGSPSWVQFF
TGTGCCAGCCTGGGAAGTCCCTCCTGGGTGCAGTTCTTC
>TRBV28|15|TRBJ2-1|NA|NA
CASSLVPGPPRRQFF
TGTGCCAGCAGTTTGGTACCGGGACCCCCACGACGGCAGTTCTTC
>TRBV20-1|13|TRBJ2-3|NA|NA
CSARGRVGDTQYF
TGCAGTGCTAGAGGACGGGTAGGGGATACGCAGTATTTT
>TRBV20-1|15|TRBJ2-7|many|NA
CSAREMAQPSYEQYF
TGCAGTGCTAGAGAGATGGCGCAACCCTCCTACGAGCAGTACTTC
>TRBV28|15|TRBJ2-1|many|TRBD2
CASSATGTSGNEQFF
TGTGCCAGCAGTGCGACCGGGACTAGCGGGAATGAGCAGTTCTTC
>TRBV2|13|TRBJ2-5|NA|NA
CASSDGGRETQYF
TGTGCCAGCAGTGACGGCGGGCGGGAGACCCAGTACTTC
>TRBV6-2/TRBV6-3|17|TRBJ2-3|few|TRBD2
CASSYRGGAGATDTQYF
TGTGCCAGCAGTTACCGGGGCGGCGCGGGAGCCACAGATACGCAGTATTTT
>TRBV9|14|TRBJ2-1|NA|NA
CASSVQVAYNEQFF
TGTGCCAGCAGCGTACAGGTCGCGTACAATGAGCAGTTCTTC
>TRBV30|13|TRBJ2-1|many|TRBD2
CAYLLAGVNEQFF
TGTGCCTACTTACTAGCGGGAGTCAATGAGCAGTTCTTC
>TRBV7-2|16|TRBJ2-1|many|TRBD2
CASSYTSGSSYNEQFF
TGTGCCAGCAGCTACACTAGCGGGAGCTCCTACAATGAGCAGTTCTTC
>TRBV20-1|15|TRBJ2-7|NA|TRBD2
CSASPRTSLSYEQYF
TGCAGTGCTAGTCCCAGGACTAGCCTCTCCTACGAGCAGTACTTC
>TRBV14|11|TRBJ2-7|many|TRBD1
CASAGTGEQYF
TGTGCCAGCGCTGGGACAGGCGAGCAGTACTTC
>TRBV3-1|14|TRBJ1-2|many|TRBD1
CASSQDLTGGRYTF
TGTGCCAGCAGCCAAGACCTAACAGGGGGCAGGTACACCTTC
>TRBV12-3/TRBV12-4|16|TRBJ1-1|many|TRBD1
CASSIRTGLGRAEAFF
TGTGCCAGCAGTATACGGACAGGGCTGGGAAGGGCTGAAGCTTTCTTT
>TRBV9|19|TRBJ2-3|NA|TRBD1
CASSPGQGSGMRPTDTQYF
TGTGCCAGCAGCCCGGGACAGGGGAGCGGGATGAGACCCACAGATACGCAGTATTTT
>TRBV20-1|13|TRBJ1-5|NA|NA
CSAGAGPAQPQHF
TGCAGTGCTGGCGCAGGTCCGGCTCAGCCCCAGCATTTT
>TRBV20-1|15|TRBJ2-3|many|NA
CSAIRAEISTDTQYF
TGCAGTGCTATAAGAGCGGAGATTAGCACAGATACGCAGTATTTT
>TRBV20-1|13|TRBJ2-7|NA|TRBD2
CSATSGSFYEQYF
TGCAGTGCTACGAGCGGGAGCTTCTACGAGCAGTACTTC
>TRBV30|12|TRBJ2-7|NA|TRBD1
CAWDRGPYEQYF
TGTGCCTGGGACAGGGGTCCCTACGAGCAGTACTTC
>TRBV7-3|14|TRBJ2-2|few|NA
CASSPGAVSGELFF
TGTGCCAGCAGCCCAGGCGCGGTGAGCGGGGAGCTGTTTTTT
>TRBV10-3|12|TRBJ1-1|NA|NA
CASSWTDTEAFF
TGTGCCAGCTCGTGGACAGACACTGAAGCTTTCTTT
>TRBV18|13|TRBJ2-1|NA|TRBD2
CASSWTSGNMQFF
TGTGCCAGCAGCTGGACTAGCGGGAATATGCAGTTCTTC
>TRBV27|13|TRBJ2-3|many|NA
CASSIRAVDTQYF
TGTGCCAGCAGCATAAGGGCAGTCGATACGCAGTATTTT
>TRBV4-3|15|TRBJ2-1|few|TRBD2
CASSQDPLAVREQFF
TGCGCCAGCAGCCAAGATCCCCTAGCGGTACGAGAGCAGTTCTTC
>TRBV6-4|14|TRBJ2-3|few|NA
CASSDSHSTDTQYF
TGTGCCAGCAGTGACTCACATAGCACAGATACGCAGTATTTT
>TRBV7-9|13|TRBJ1-4|NA|NA
CASSIRQVEKLFF
TGTGCCAGCAGTATCCGACAGGTTGAAAAACTGTTTTTT
>TRBV14|13|TRBJ2-2|NA|TRBD2
CASSPGLTGELFF
TGTGCCAGCAGCCCGGGACTAACCGGGGAGCTGTTTTTT
>TRBV11-2|16|TRBJ2-1|many|TRBD2
CASSLDSGSSYNEQFF
TGTGCCAGCAGCTTGGATAGCGGGAGCTCCTACAATGAGCAGTTCTTC
>TRBV20-1|15|TRBJ2-5|many|NA
CSAVLVHGQRETQYF
TGCAGTGCTGTGCTAGTCCACGGACAGAGAGAGACCCAGTACTTC